This T cell receptor beta chain emerged from a study of blood T cell repertoires in COVID-19. Study background: PBMCs, B-cell-depleted T cells, or T cells provided the cDNA or gDNA that made up the material.

Generated by immunoSEQ multiplex PCR, the TCRdb table keeps only in-frame clones and is missing some. This table holds 55,000 to 90,000 clones, more than 75% found once. The CDR3 loop spans 18 amino acids. The source material was peripheral blood. This sequence originates from a human donor in a cohort sampled during active COVID-19. The chain is built from TRBV12-2 and TRBJ2-2; the table names TRBD2, a call not compared with the DNA. TRBV12-2 is a recognized pseudogene. CDR3 sequence reads: CASRLVFREGRGGGELFF. The CDR3 nucleotides are TGTGCAAGTCGCTTAGTTTTTCGGGAGGGCCGGGGTGGCGGGGAGCTGTTTTTT.